This T cell receptor beta chain was sequenced during a study of control samples from healthy donors and cancer patients (TCRdb year 2020). The CDR3 numbers 13 residues from cysteine through phenylalanine. Just CDR3 DNA is preserved here, 39 bases in frame from base 1. The germline V gene encodes CDR1 MDHEN and CDR2 SYDVKM. Trimming takes 8 bases off V and 7 bases off J; junction bases not matched to a gene: 11. For this clone: The antigen this receptor binds is unknown. Base quality data are lacking; no much larger clone is found one base away.

Library creation used the immunoSEQ multiplex PCR assay. What TCRdb holds here is the immuneACCESS table cut down to in-frame rearrangements. Part of the clones is not present; checked against another copy, under half of the missing clones reflect an unresolved V gene, and the others are unexplained. The sample records 95,000 to 100,000 clones, 75% to 90% of which are singletons. The ten top clones hold more than 7% of the sample. Sequences were obtained from blood. The sequence was collected from a man aged 30-40 years in good health. The chain employs TRBV28 and TRBJ2-7; TRBD2 matches 7 bases in the middle. The CDR3 is CASRRGGTGEQYF. The nucleotide sequence is TGTGCCAGCCGTCGCGGGGGTACGGGAGAGCAGTACTTC. The CDR3 plus the reference TRBV28 and TRBJ2-7 genes for the other parts give the full variable domain: DVKVTQSSRYLVKRTGEKVFLECVQDMDHENMFWYRQDPGLGLRLIYFSYDVKMKEKGDIPEGYSVSREKKERFSLILESASTNQTSMYLCASRRGGTGEQYFGPGTRLTVT.